Listed below are T cell receptor beta chains from one sample, sequenced in a study of T cell responses to AZD1222 COVID-19 vaccine. This table comes from immunoSEQ multiplex PCR, and its TCRdb copy is limited to in-frame clones, with some not included. The sample lists approximately 150,000 clones, 88% seen once, with 5.4% in the top ten. The material sequenced was peripheral blood, taken 28 days after the second dose of the MenACWY control vaccine. The receptors derive from an adult who received the MenACWY meningococcal vaccine as a control. Both conserved end residues are part of each CDR3. A D gene is named only where the DNA matches it firmly. Some rows mark clone size as missing; the rest say once, few, many or name a class of expanded clone.

j_call clone_size cdr3_length v_call d_call cdr3_nt cdr3_aa
TRBJ2-1 . 17 TRBV7-9 TRBD2 TGTGCCACCATCCCAAGACAAGCTAGCGGCTCCTACAATGAGCAGTTCTTC CATIPRQASGSYNEQFF
TRBJ2-2 . 17 TRBV5-5 TRBD2 TGTGCCAGCAGCTTGAGCGGGACTAGCGGGAGTATGTGGGAGCTGTTTTTT CASSLSGTSGSMWELFF
TRBJ1-2 . 13 TRBV5-4 . TGTGCCAGCAGCCCGGACGTTAACTATGGCTACACCTTC CASSPDVNYGYTF
TRBJ2-1 . 13 TRBV7-3 TRBD1 TGTGCCAGCAACGTACAGGGGGCCGGTGAGCAGTTCTTC CASNVQGAGEQFF
TRBJ1-4 . 15 TRBV7-3 TRBD1 TGTGCCAGCAGTTCGACAGGGGGCGAAAATGAAAAACTGTTTTTT CASSSTGGENEKLFF
TRBJ2-3 . 14 TRBV24-1 . TGTGCCACCAGTGACGTCTCGAAGGCAGATACGCAGTATTTT CATSDVSKADTQYF
TRBJ2-2 . 16 TRBV11-3 . TGTGCCAGCAGCCCCAGTTGGCTACCGAACACCGGGGAGCTGTTTTTT CASSPSWLPNTGELFF
TRBJ1-1 . 13 TRBV24-1 . TGTGCCACCAGTGATTTGCGGGGGGGAGAAGCTTTCTTT CATSDLRGGEAFF
TRBJ1-1 once 15 TRBV7-9 . TGTGCCAGCAGCTTAGATCAGGGTCAGAACACTGAAGCTTTCTTT CASSLDQGQNTEAFF
TRBJ2-5 once 12 TRBV5-1 . TGCGCCAGCAGCCCCCACAGGGAGACCCAGTACTTC CASSPHRETQYF
TRBJ2-7 once 14 TRBV5-1 TRBD1 TGCGCCAGCAGCTTATTGGACAGGGCTAACGAGCAGTACTTC CASSLLDRANEQYF
TRBJ2-7 . 17 TRBV7-9 TRBD1 TGTGCCAGCAGCTTAGCGCGGGGAGGACAGGGAAACTACGAGCAGTACTTC CASSLARGGQGNYEQYF
TRBJ1-6 . 14 TRBV4-3 TRBD1 TGCGCCAGCAGCCAAGCGGCACAGGGGATCCCCCTCCACTTT CASSQAAQGIPLHF
TRBJ1-3 . 15 TRBV10-3 . TGTGCCATCAGTGATTCAGTGCTACAAGGAAACACCATATATTTT CAISDSVLQGNTIYF
TRBJ1-1 . 14 TRBV3-1/TRBV3-2 . TGTGCCAGCAGCCAGCTACACGGGAACACTGAAGCTTTCTTT CASSQLHGNTEAFF
TRBJ1-3 . 17 TRBV5-1 TRBD1 TGCGCCAGCAGCTTGGTAGGACAGGCAATACCTGGAAACACCATATATTTT CASSLVGQAIPGNTIYF
TRBJ2-6 . 19 TRBV28 . TGTGCCAGCAGTTCATTTCTCCGGACGGGGAGCTCTGGGGCCAACGTCCTGACTTTC CASSSFLRTGSSGANVLTF
TRBJ2-5 . 14 TRBV19 TRBD2 TGTGCCAGTAGGGAGCGGGGCCCGTGGGAGACCCAGTACTTC CASRERGPWETQYF
TRBJ2-5 . 13 TRBV7-9 . TGTGCCAGCAGCTTAGTTTCGGGAGAGACCCAGTACTTC CASSLVSGETQYF
TRBJ1-5 . 20 TRBV28 . TGTGCCAGCAGTGATGGATACCGGGACACCAGAGGATATAGCAATCAGCCCCAGCATTTT CASSDGYRDTRGYSNQPQHF
TRBJ1-5 . 16 TRBV5-6 . TGTGCCAGCAGCTCGAACTACGGACGGGGGAATCAGCCCCAGCATTTT CASSSNYGRGNQPQHF
TRBJ1-2 . 11 TRBV5-8 . TGTGCCAGCAGCTTGGCCGGGGGCTACACCTTC CASSLAGGYTF
TRBJ1-5 . 15 TRBV7-6 . TGTGCCAGCAGCTTATCGCGGGGGGGCAATCAGCCCCAGCATTTT CASSLSRGGNQPQHF
TRBJ1-1 . 14 TRBV7-2 . TGTGCCAGCAGCTTATTTTCCGTGAACACTGAAGCTTTCTTT CASSLFSVNTEAFF
TRBJ2-3 . 17 TRBV2 . TGTGCCAGCAGTGAAGCGCTTCTCGACGGCGCCACAGATACGCAGTATTTT CASSEALLDGATDTQYF
TRBJ2-6 . 15 TRBV29-1 . TGCAGCGTGGGGGGGACAGCCTCTGGGGCCAACGTCCTGACTTTC CSVGGTASGANVLTF
TRBJ2-7 . 13 TRBV28 . TGTGCCAGCAGTTTCGTCAGCCCTAACGAGCAGTACTTC CASSFVSPNEQYF
TRBJ1-2 once 14 TRBV6-2/TRBV6-3 . TGTGCCAGCAGTGAGGGGAGGGCTTACTCTGGCTACACCTTC CASSEGRAYSGYTF
TRBJ1-2 . 16 TRBV5-4 . TGTGCCAGCAGCCCACAATACTCAGGGCAAAACTATGGCTACACCTTC CASSPQYSGQNYGYTF
TRBJ2-7 . 12 TRBV12-3/TRBV12-4 . TGTGCCAGCAGCCTCGGGTCCTACGAGCAGTACTTC CASSLGSYEQYF
TRBJ1-1 . 15 TRBV6-2/TRBV6-3 . TGTGCCAGCAGTCCGCTTCGGACCGCGAACACTGAAGCTTTCTTT CASSPLRTANTEAFF
TRBJ1-1 few 13 TRBV18 . TGTGCCAGCTCACCACGGTCTAACACTGAAGCTTTCTTT CASSPRSNTEAFF
TRBJ1-1 . 14 TRBV19 TRBD1 TGTGCCAGTTGGGACAGGGGGCGACTCTCTGAAGCTTTCTTT CASWDRGRLSEAFF
TRBJ1-2 . 11 TRBV10-1 TRBD1 TGCGCCAGCACCAGGGGGGATGGCTACACCTTC CASTRGDGYTF
TRBJ2-7 . 14 TRBV19 TRBD1 TGTGCCAGTACCTGGACAGGGAACTCCTACGAGCAGTACTTC CASTWTGNSYEQYF
TRBJ2-5 . 16 TRBV7-6 TRBD2 TGTGCCAGCAGCTCCTCCCTGGCGGGGGGTCGGGAGACCCAGTACTTC CASSSSLAGGRETQYF
TRBJ2-2 . 14 TRBV5-6 . TGTGCCAGCAGCTTGTTACCGAGCACCGGGGAGCTGTTTTTT CASSLLPSTGELFF
TRBJ2-7 . 13 TRBV5-6 TRBD1 TGTGCCAGTATCCGGGACAGGGGAGCCGAGCAGTACTTC CASIRDRGAEQYF
TRBJ1-3 . 14 TRBV13 TRBD1 TGTGCCAGCAGCGCGACAGGGAGAGGAAACACCATATATTTT CASSATGRGNTIYF
TRBJ1-3 . 14 TRBV19 . TGTGCCAGTAGTGTGGGTTTCTCTGGAAACACCATATATTTT CASSVGFSGNTIYF
TRBJ2-2 . 14 TRBV7-8 TRBD1 TGTGCCAGCAGCCCACGGACAGGGACCGGGGAGCTGTTTTTT CASSPRTGTGELFF
TRBJ2-1 . 13 TRBV7-3 . TGTGCCAGCAGCTTATCTGGGGAGAATGAGCAGTTCTTC CASSLSGENEQFF
TRBJ1-2 . 15 TRBV9 . TGTGCCAGCAGCCTCCATCGGGCAGGGAGCTATGGCTACACCTTC CASSLHRAGSYGYTF
TRBJ1-5 . 13 TRBV4-3 . TGCGCCAGCAGTCTAGAAGTGGGTCAGCCCCAGCATTTT CASSLEVGQPQHF
TRBJ2-1 . 15 TRBV25-1 . TGTGCCAGCAGTGATAGTGGGGGGGCCGACAATGAGCAGTTCTTC CASSDSGGADNEQFF
TRBJ2-5 . 12 TRBV5-1 . TGCGCCAGCAGTTTGGATAAGGGGACCCAGTACTTC CASSLDKGTQYF
TRBJ2-5 . 12 TRBV2 . TGTGCCAGCAGTGCCCAGAGGGAGACCCAGTACTTC CASSAQRETQYF
TRBJ2-2 . 13 TRBV28 . TGTGCCAGCAGTTTATCGGGAGACGGGGAGCTGTTTTTT CASSLSGDGELFF
TRBJ2-1 . 16 TRBV2 . TGTGCCAGCAGTGGAACCCTAGATCGCTCCTACAATGAGCAGTTCTTC CASSGTLDRSYNEQFF
TRBJ1-2 . 15 TRBV19 TRBD1 TGTGCCAGTAGGGAAACGGACAGGGGGCTTCGTGGCTACACCTTC CASRETDRGLRGYTF
TRBJ1-5 . 16 TRBV6-2/TRBV6-3 TRBD1 TGTGCCAGCAGCCGTCGGTCAGGGGGAGGCAATCAGCCCCAGCATTTT CASSRRSGGGNQPQHF
TRBJ2-5 . 15 TRBV30 . TGTGCCTGGAGCCCGGGACAAGGGTTCCAAGAGACCCAGTACTTC CAWSPGQGFQETQYF
TRBJ1-1 few 15 TRBV7-2 TRBD1 TGTGCCAGCAGCCGGGGACAGGGCGGAATAGCTGAAGCTTTCTTT CASSRGQGGIAEAFF
TRBJ2-4 . 15 TRBV5-1 TRBD2 TGCGCCAGCAGCTGGGTAGCGGGAGATGAAAACATTCAGTACTTC CASSWVAGDENIQYF
TRBJ1-1 . 16 TRBV4-2 . TGTGCCAGCAGCCAAGAAAAGCGGGGTACGGGCACTGAAGCTTTCTTT CASSQEKRGTGTEAFF
TRBJ2-1 . 16 TRBV5-1 . TGCGCCAGCAGCTTCATTAGGGGTCGAGCGAAGAATGAGCAGTTCTTC CASSFIRGRAKNEQFF
TRBJ1-5 . 14 TRBV6-1 . TGTGCCAGCAGTGAAGAGTTTAGCAATCAGCCCCAGCATTTT CASSEEFSNQPQHF
TRBJ2-7 few 11 TRBV29-1 . TGCAGCGCGACTAGGCGGGACGAGCAGTACTTC CSATRRDEQYF
TRBJ1-4 . 12 TRBV29-1 . TGCAGCGTTCGGGGTGGGAATGAAAAACTGTTTTTT CSVRGGNEKLFF
TRBJ2-7 . 14 TRBV7-9 . TGTGCCAGCAGCCCGGACGGTTTAAGGGGCGAGCAGTACTTC CASSPDGLRGEQYF